The source of this T cell receptor (beta chain) is a study of PD-1 blockade in classical Hodgkin lymphoma. With 7 bases removed from V and 2 bases from J, the gap between germline ends came to 9 bases. CDR1 SNHLY and CDR2 FYNNEI come from the germline V gene. The CDR3 is made up of 13 amino acids. Assay used: immunoSEQ multiplex PCR; TCRdb lists only in-frame clones, some missing. In the table there are approximately 70,000 clones, 85% to 95% of which are singletons. Each of the patients experienced relapse following autologous stem cell transplantation, and their brentuximab vedotin exposure differed.

The material sequenced was peripheral blood mononuclear cells (PBMCs), taken at baseline. The chain recombines TRBV2 with TRBJ2-4; tentative D call: TRBD1 (6 bases). This TCR was recovered from a human donor with classical Hodgkin lymphoma. The CDR3 loop reads CASTGAPKNIQYF. In DNA form, the CDR3 reads TGTGCCAGCACAGGGGCCCCCAAAAACATTCAGTACTTC.